Listed below are T cell receptor beta chains from one sample, sequenced in a study of Graves' ophthalmopathy and Graves' hyperthyroidism. TCRdb independently ran MiXCR on the multiplex PCR reads; one entry per CDR3 protein. In the table there are around 520,000 distinct CDR3 sequences, less than 45% of which are singletons. The sequenced sample consisted of peripheral blood or thyroid tissue (not recorded which). The receptors were sampled from an adult man with Graves' hyperthyroidism. CDR3s include the opening cysteine and the closing phenylalanine or tryptophan. A D gene is named only where the DNA matches it firmly. Some rows mark clone size as missing; the rest say once, few, many or name a class of expanded clone.

J gene	D gene	clone size	V gene	CDR3 DNA	CDR3 protein
TRBJ2-2	TRBD1	NA	TRBV24-1	TGTGCCACCTCCTGGACAGGGGGCCCCGGGGAGCTGTTTTTT	CATSWTGGPGELFF
TRBJ2-7	NA	many	TRBV19	TGTGCCAGTAGTATAGTAAGGGGGGGAGCTGACTACGAGCAGTACTTC	CASSIVRGGADYEQYF
TRBJ1-2	TRBD1	many	TRBV19	TGTGCCAGTAGTAATACCGGGACAGGGGGCGAAGGCTACACCTTC	CASSNTGTGGEGYTF
TRBJ1-1	TRBD1	many	TRBV6-1	TGTGCCAGCAGTGGCTACAGGGGGCGGACTGAAGCTTTCTTT	CASSGYRGRTEAFF
TRBJ2-3	NA	many	TRBV7-9	TGTGCCAGCAGACTATCGGGGCCCTCGGATACGCAGTATTTT	CASRLSGPSDTQYF
TRBJ1-5	TRBD1	NA	TRBV10-3	TGTGCCATCAGTGAAGGTACAGGGGATCAGCCCCAGCATTTT	CAISEGTGDQPQHF
TRBJ2-2	NA	NA	TRBV25-1	TGTGCCAGCAGCCAAGGGGGGGTTTACACCGGGGAGCTGTTTTTT	CASSQGGVYTGELFF
TRBJ1-2	NA	NA	TRBV29-1	TGCAGCGTTGTTGAGGGGCAAACCCCTGGCTGCACCTTC	CSVVEGQTPGCTF
TRBJ2-3	NA	few	TRBV24-1	TGTGCCACCAGTTCCGCCAGGGGAAGCACAGATACGCAGTATTTT	CATSSARGSTDTQYF
TRBJ1-1	NA	many	TRBV10-2	TGCGCCAGCAGTGAGAGGGGGGGAGCTTTCTTT	CASSERGGAFF
TRBJ1-5	TRBD1	many	TRBV7-2	TGTGCCAGCAGCCCGGACAGGGGGAACAATCAGCCCCAGCATTTT	CASSPDRGNNQPQHF
TRBJ2-5	TRBD2	many	TRBV20-1	TGCAGTGCTAGAGTGGAGACTAGCGGGAGGTGGGGGGCGACCCAGTACTTC	CSARVETSGRWGATQYF
TRBJ2-7	TRBD2	NA	TRBV6-5	TGTGCCAGCACCGACACTAGCGGGAGCTCCTACGAGCAGTACTTC	CASTDTSGSSYEQYF
TRBJ2-7	NA	NA	TRBV10-3	NA	CAICSAAAGGPGEQYF
TRBJ2-1	TRBD2	few	TRBV7-9	TGTGCCAGCAGCCACGATAGCGGGGGGGTTTACAATGAGCAGTTCTTC	CASSHDSGGVYNEQFF
TRBJ1-5	NA	many	TRBV6-6	TGTGCCAGCAGTTACGCTGCCACCGTCGATCAGCCCCAGCATTTT	CASSYAATVDQPQHF
TRBJ1-1	NA	many	TRBV7-3	TGTGCCAGCAGCTTAACCGGACAAGAGAACACTGAAGCTTTCTTT	CASSLTGQENTEAFF
TRBJ1-6	TRBD1	NA	TRBV10-3	TGTGCCATCAGGGGGACGGACAGGGGGCTAGATTCACCCCTCCACTTT	CAIRGTDRGLDSPLHF
TRBJ2-5	NA	once	TRBV7-3	TGTGCCAGCAGTTACTCAGGGTCACAGACCCAGTACTTC	CASSYSGSQTQYF
TRBJ1-1	TRBD1	NA	TRBV29-1	TGCAGCGTTGGGACAGGGATGGACACTGAAGCTTTCTTT	CSVGTGMDTEAFF
TRBJ1-1	NA	many	TRBV20-1	TGCAGTGCCATAACGGGAGGGACTGAAGCTTTCTTT	CSAITGGTEAFF
TRBJ2-5	NA	NA	TRBV7-9	TGTGCCAGCAGCTTAGGAGGGGGAACGTGGGAGACCCAGTACTTC	CASSLGGGTWETQYF